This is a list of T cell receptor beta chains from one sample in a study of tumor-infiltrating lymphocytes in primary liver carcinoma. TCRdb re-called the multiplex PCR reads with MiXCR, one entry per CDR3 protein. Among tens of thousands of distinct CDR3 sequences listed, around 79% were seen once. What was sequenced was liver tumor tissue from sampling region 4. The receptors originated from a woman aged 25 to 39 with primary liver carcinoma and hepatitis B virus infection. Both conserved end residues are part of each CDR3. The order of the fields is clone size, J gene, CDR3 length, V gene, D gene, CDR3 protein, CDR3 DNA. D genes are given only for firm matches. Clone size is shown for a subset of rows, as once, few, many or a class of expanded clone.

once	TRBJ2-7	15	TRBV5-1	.	CASRPRADFVYEQYF	TGCGCCAGCAGACCGAGGGCGGACTTCGTCTACGAGCAATATTTC
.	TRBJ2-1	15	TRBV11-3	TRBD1	CASSFGTGTTYEQFF	TGTGCCAGCAGCTTCGGGACAGGTACAACCTACGAGCAGTTCTTC
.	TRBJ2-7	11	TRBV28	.	CASNPGNEHYF	TGTGCCAGCAATCCCGGGAACGAGCATTACTTC
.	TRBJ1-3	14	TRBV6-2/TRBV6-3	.	CVSAPPGSGITIYF	TGTGTCAGCGCCCCCCCGGGAAGTGGAATCACCATATATTTT
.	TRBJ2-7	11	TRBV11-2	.	CASNLASEQYF	TGTGCAAGCAATCTAGCCAGTGAGCAGTACTTC
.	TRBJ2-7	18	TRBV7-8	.	CASSSGGGRTMSSYEQYF	TGCGCCAGCAGCTCGGGTGGCGGTCGTACTATGAGCTCTTACGAGCAGTACTTC
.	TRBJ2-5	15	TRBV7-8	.	CASSREGADRETQYF	TGTGCCAGCAGCAGAGAAGGGGCCGATAGGGAGACCCAGTATTTC
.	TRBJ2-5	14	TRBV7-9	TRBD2	CASSLGGLAGILYF	TGTGCTAGCAGCTTAGGGGGACTAGCGGGGATCCTGTACTTC
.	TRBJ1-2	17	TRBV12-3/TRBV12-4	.	CASSLAETQDGNYGYTF	TGTGCCAGCAGTTTGGCCGAAACGCAGGACGGGAACTATGGCTACACCTTC
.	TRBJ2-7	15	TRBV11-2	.	CASSSPGTGTYQQYF	TGCGCCAGCAGCTCTCCTGGGACGGGTACATACCAGCAGTACTTC
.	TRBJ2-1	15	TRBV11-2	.	CASGLEGGEINEQFF	TGTGCCAGCGGCTTAGAAGGGGGGGAGATCAATGAGCAGTTCTTC
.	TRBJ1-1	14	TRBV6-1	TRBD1	CACSVDRGYTEAYF	TGCGCCTGCAGTGTTGACAGGGGGTACACTGAAGCTTACTTT
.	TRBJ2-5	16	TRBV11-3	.	CASILGSSGPGDTQYF	TGTGCCAGCATCTTAGGGAGTAGCGGCCCGGGGGATACCCAGTACTTC
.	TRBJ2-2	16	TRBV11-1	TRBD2	CASSRVIAGVSGKLLF	TGTGCCAGCAGCAGGGTTATCGCGGGAGTGTCCGGGAAGCTGTTATTT
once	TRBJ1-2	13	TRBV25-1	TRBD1	CASSEQGARGYTF	TGTGCCAGCAGTGAACAGGGGGCGAGAGGCTACACCTTC
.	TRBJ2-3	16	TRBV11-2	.	CPSIPRGTSSTDTQYF	TGTCCCAGCATCCCGAGGGGGACGTCGAGCACAGATACGCAGTATTTT
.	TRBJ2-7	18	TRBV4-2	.	CASSQENLGLGGPRKQYF	TGTGCCAGCAGCCAGGAAAACCTAGGACTGGGGGGACCGCGCAAGCAGTACTTC
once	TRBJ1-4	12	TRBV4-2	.	CASSQDREKLLF	TGTGCCAGCAGTCAAGATAGGGAGAAACTGTTATTT
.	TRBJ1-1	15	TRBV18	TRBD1	CASSLRVDRGTEGLF	TGTGCCAGCTCCCTGCGGGTGGACAGGGGGACTGAAGGTCTCTTT